The rows below give T cell receptor beta chains drawn from one sample of a study of vaccination effects on CD4 cells after COVID-19. The antigens for these receptors are not known. The method was immunoSEQ multiplex PCR; TCRdb's version includes in-frame clones alone and lacks a portion of them. Of roughly 53,000 clones in the sample, 79% were seen once. Sequencing used CD4+ T cells from PBMCs cultured with HCoV-OC43 spike peptides, obtained before COVID-19 vaccination. The receptors derive from a human donor who received a COVID-19 vaccine. Each CDR3 is given with its conserved first and last residue. The D gene is left open where the match is weak. The size field is filled for only some rows; it gives once, few, many or a size class.

V,D,size,J,length,DNA,CDR3
TRBV5-1,.,.,TRBJ1-1,12,TGCGCCAGCAGCGAGTTGAACACTGAAGCTTTCTTT,CASSELNTEAFF
TRBV19,TRBD1,.,TRBJ2-5,13,TGTGCCAGTAGAGCCCAGGGGGCTGAGACCCAGTACTTC,CASRAQGAETQYF
TRBV5-1,.,.,TRBJ2-5,15,TGCGCCAGCAGCTTGATGGGGGTTAACCAAGAGACCCAGTACTTC,CASSLMGVNQETQYF
TRBV30,TRBD1,once,TRBJ1-5,17,TGTGCCTGGAGTGCTGACAGGGCATTTGGGGGCAATCAGCCCCAGCATTTT,CAWSADRAFGGNQPQHF
TRBV24-1,TRBD1,.,TRBJ2-5,17,TGTGCCACCAGTCGGACAGGGAATTCAAGGTACCAAGAGACCCAGTACTTC,CATSRTGNSRYQETQYF
TRBV2,.,.,TRBJ2-5,15,TGTGCCAGCAGTCGGTGGCAACCGGCCTCTGAGACCCAGTACTTC,CASSRWQPASETQYF
TRBV14,TRBD1,once,TRBJ2-5,17,TGTGCCAGCAGCCAAGGGAGGACAGGGACACCCCAAGAGACCCAGTACTTC,CASSQGRTGTPQETQYF
TRBV11-3,.,.,TRBJ2-2,16,TGTGCCAGCAGCTTACAGGGGAGGGCGAACACCGGGGAGCTGTTTTTT,CASSLQGRANTGELFF
TRBV7-3,TRBD1,.,TRBJ2-3,14,TGTGCCAGCAGCCAGGACAGGGGTGGGGATACGCAGTATTTT,CASSQDRGGDTQYF
TRBV30,.,.,TRBJ2-2,14,TGTGCCTGGACAGTAACTCAGAACACCGGGGAGCTGTTTTTT,CAWTVTQNTGELFF
TRBV3-1/TRBV3-2,TRBD2,.,TRBJ2-5,19,TGTGCCAGCAGCCCACCACTCAGGACTAGCGGGGGACTCCAAGAGACCCAGTACTTC,CASSPPLRTSGGLQETQYF
TRBV5-4,TRBD1,.,TRBJ2-6,18,TGTGCCAGCAGCTCCACAGGGGCGTCAAACTCTGGGGCCAACGTCCTGACTTTC,CASSSTGASNSGANVLTF
TRBV6-5,TRBD1,.,TRBJ1-2,15,TGTGCCAGCAGTTACTCAAGTCAGGGGGCGCGGGGCTACACCTTC,CASSYSSQGARGYTF
TRBV7-8,TRBD2,.,TRBJ2-1,16,TGTGCCAGCAGCTTAGGTCAAGGCGGGGGTATCCATGAGCAGTTCTTC,CASSLGQGGGIHEQFF
TRBV18,.,.,TRBJ1-3,15,TGTGCCAGCTCACCAGGACGTGGTTCTGGAAACACCATATATTTT,CASSPGRGSGNTIYF
TRBV30,.,once,TRBJ1-3,14,TGTGCCTGGACAGACGGAAGCTCTGGAAACACCATATATTTT,CAWTDGSSGNTIYF
TRBV7-9,.,few,TRBJ1-6,13,TGTGCCAGCAGCTTAGAGGGGGAATCACCCCTCCACTTT,CASSLEGESPLHF
TRBV3-1/TRBV3-2,.,.,TRBJ2-5,14,TGTGCCAGCAGCCAACTCTCCCCTAGGGAGACCCAGTACTTC,CASSQLSPRETQYF
TRBV11-1,.,.,TRBJ2-1,13,TGTGCCAGCAGCTTAGTGCGGTACAATGAGCAGTTCTTC,CASSLVRYNEQFF
TRBV10-3,TRBD2,.,TRBJ2-5,18,TGTGCCATCAGTGAGTCTCGAGCGGGGGGGCGGCATGGAGAGACCCAGTACTTC,CAISESRAGGRHGETQYF
TRBV7-3,.,.,TRBJ2-3,15,TGTGCCAGCAGCTCCGGGTTGGGTAGGGCAGATACGCAGTATTTT,CASSSGLGRADTQYF
TRBV27,.,few,TRBJ1-2,15,TGTGCCAGCAGCAGAATAGGCAGCGGAGCGGCTGGCTACACCTTC,CASSRIGSGAAGYTF
TRBV7-2,.,.,TRBJ1-1,13,TGTGCCAGCACCCTCCGGGGGAACACTGAAGCTTTCTTT,CASTLRGNTEAFF
TRBV7-9,TRBD1,.,TRBJ2-3,16,TGTGCCAGCAGCTTAGGGGCAGGGGGCCGCACAGATACGCAGTATTTT,CASSLGAGGRTDTQYF
TRBV9,.,.,TRBJ2-5,16,TGTGCCAGCAGCGTAGGTCCGGGGGCCACCCAAGAGACCCAGTACTTC,CASSVGPGATQETQYF
TRBV5-5,TRBD1,.,TRBJ2-3,15,TGTGCCAGCAGCTTTTCAGGGGGCGGGGCAGATACGCAGTATTTT,CASSFSGGGADTQYF
TRBV5-1,TRBD1,.,TRBJ1-2,17,TGCGCCAGCAGCTTAGGGACAGGAGATATCGATAACTATGGCTACACCTTC,CASSLGTGDIDNYGYTF
TRBV28,.,.,TRBJ1-1,15,TGTGCCAGCAGTTCTCGCCAAGAGGGGCCTACTGAAGCTTTCTTT,CASSSRQEGPTEAFF
TRBV6-5,.,.,TRBJ1-2,14,TGTGCCAGCAGTAATCCGGGACCCCGGTCTGGCTACACCTTC,CASSNPGPRSGYTF
TRBV5-1,.,.,TRBJ1-6,14,TGCGCCAGCAGTAATCTGGCGTCGGCGGAACTCCTCCACTTT,CASSNLASAELLHF
TRBV5-1,TRBD1,.,TRBJ1-2,15,TGCGCCAGCAGCTTGGATGCAGGGGGCAACTATGGCTACACCTTC,CASSLDAGGNYGYTF
TRBV4-1,.,.,TRBJ2-3,13,TGCGCCAGCAGCCCAGGGAACACAGATACGCAGTATTTT,CASSPGNTDTQYF
TRBV29-1,.,.,TRBJ2-5,16,TGCAGCGTCGTACTTTACTTAGCGGCATTCCAAGAGACCCAGTACTTC,CSVVLYLAAFQETQYF
TRBV18,.,.,TRBJ1-5,13,TGTGCCAGCTCACCACAGGCAAATCAGCCCCAGCATTTT,CASSPQANQPQHF
TRBV7-3,TRBD2,.,TRBJ2-1,15,TGTGCCAGCAGCCCTACTAGCGGGGCTTACAATGAGCAGTTCTTC,CASSPTSGAYNEQFF
TRBV24-1,TRBD1,.,TRBJ2-5,14,TGTGCCACCAGTGACCTTGGACAGGGCGAGACCCAGTACTTC,CATSDLGQGETQYF
TRBV13,TRBD2,.,TRBJ2-4,15,TGTGCCAGCAGCGTGTGGGGACTAGATGAATACATTCAGTACTTC,CASSVWGLDEYIQYF
TRBV3-1/TRBV3-2,TRBD1,once,TRBJ2-2,15,TGTGCCAGCAGCCGGAGGGGACAGGGGATCGGGGAGCTGTTTTTT,CASSRRGQGIGELFF
TRBV6-1,.,few,TRBJ1-5,16,TGTGCCAGCAGTGTGCGGGGGAGCGGTGGGGGTCAGCCCCAGCATTTT,CASSVRGSGGGQPQHF
TRBV5-1,.,.,TRBJ2-2,15,TGCGCCAGCAGCTTAGCACTCCATAACACCGGGGAGCTGTTTTTT,CASSLALHNTGELFF
TRBV7-2,.,.,TRBJ1-2,14,TGTGCCAGCAGCACCCCGGGACACCTCGGAGGCTACACCTTC,CASSTPGHLGGYTF
TRBV6-1,.,.,TRBJ1-3,11,TGTGCCAGCAGTGAAGGGGGCACCATATATTTT,CASSEGGTIYF
TRBV11-2,TRBD2,.,TRBJ2-1,16,TGTGCCAGCAGCTTACAACTAGCGGGGGGTAGGGATGAGCAGTTCTTC,CASSLQLAGGRDEQFF
TRBV18,TRBD1,few,TRBJ1-1,16,TGTGCCAGCTCGCCGGGACAGCTATTCATGAACACTGAAGCTTTCTTT,CASSPGQLFMNTEAFF
TRBV6-1,.,.,TRBJ1-2,13,TGTGCCAGCAGTGAAGCTTACCAGTATGGCTACACCTTC,CASSEAYQYGYTF
TRBV2,.,.,TRBJ1-4,15,TGTGCCAGCAGTCTCGGCGGGGGTTTTAATGAAAAACTGTTTTTT,CASSLGGGFNEKLFF
TRBV19,TRBD2,.,TRBJ2-5,14,TGTGCCAGTAGTACTCTAGCGGGGGGGGAGACCCAGTACTTC,CASSTLAGGETQYF
TRBV18,TRBD1,.,TRBJ1-4,15,TGTGCCAGCTCAATCTGGACAGGGGGAGATGAAAAACTGTTTTTT,CASSIWTGGDEKLFF
TRBV14,.,.,TRBJ1-1,12,TGTGCCAGCAGCCAACCCGGGGCTAGGGCTTTCTTT,CASSQPGARAFF
TRBV13,.,.,TRBJ1-1,15,TGTGCCAGCACGAGGTTGGGGCGGCTGAACACTGAAGCTTTCTTT,CASTRLGRLNTEAFF
TRBV7-9,.,.,TRBJ2-3,16,TGTGCCAGCAGCTTTTTGACGCCCTTAGTCGCAGATACGCAGTATTTT,CASSFLTPLVADTQYF